This T cell receptor (beta chain) was documented in a study of blood T cell repertoires in COVID-19. Study background: The cDNA or gDNA used as material had been derived from T cells, B-cell-depleted T cells, or PBMCs.

This table comes from immunoSEQ multiplex PCR, and its TCRdb copy is limited to in-frame clones, with some not included. This table holds some 130,000 clones, around 89% found once. Sequencing input: peripheral blood. The source of this sequence is a man between 50 and 59 years old with acute or convalescent COVID-19.

CDR3 DNA sequence: TGTGCCAGCAGCGTCCTCGGACAGGGTAGTAATTCACCCCTCCACTTT. It encodes CASSVLGQGSNSPLHF. J is TRBJ1-6 and V is TRBV9; 8 positions match TRBD1. The germline V gene encodes CDR1 SGDLS and CDR2 YYNGEE. The CDR3 sequence is 16 residues long. J gave up 6 bases and V 2 bases, and 7 bases lay outside the gene matches.